Following are 8 T cell receptor beta chains from one sample sequenced in a study of CD8 T cells in Susac syndrome (dated by TCRdb to between 2017 and 2020). The protocol used for the library was the immunoSEQ multiplex PCR assay. RNA was extracted using the RNeasy kit, and 0.5 to 1 microgram was reverse transcribed with random hexamers. TCRdb trimmed the raw reads at Q25, called clones with MiXCR and kept productive beta chains. Rows with a matching CDR3 protein are joined into one entry that keeps the most common DNA and genes. Counted in this sample were roughly 250,000 distinct CDR3 sequences; 90% to 96% of them appeared once. The top ten hold about 0.095% of the sample. The specimen sequenced was CD4+ T cells from PBMCs. The source is a human donor with Susac syndrome.

The gene calls are TRBV28 and TRBJ2-3, with unresolved D. V was clipped by 9 bases and J by 6 bases, with 7 bases between them. Per germline, CDR1 MDHEN and CDR2 SYDVKM. The CDR3 runs to 10 residues. The CDR3 spells CASGPDTQYF. The CDR3 nucleotides are TGTGCCAGTGGACCCGATACGCAGTATTTT.

This clonotype was detected only once. J is TRBJ2-4 and V is TRBV12-3 or TRBV12-4; TRBD2 agrees at 7 bases. The CDR3 consists of 13 residues. V lost 7 bases, J lost 9 bases, and 9 bases stayed unmatched. The CDR3 reads CASTQRSGTIQYF. The CDR3 nucleotides are TGTGCCAGCACCCAACGGAGCGGGACCATTCAGTACTTC.

The table lists this clonotype with a few counts. The chain recombines TRBV20-1 with TRBJ2-5; no definite D call. Germline V gene lookup returns CDR1 DFQATT and CDR2 SNEGSKA (reference sequence). CDR3 length: 11 amino acids. V shed 5 bases and J shed 3 bases, with 7 bases lying between them. CDR3 protein: CSASREETQYF. Here the CDR3 DNA reads TGCAGTGCTTCGCGCGAAGAGACCCAGTACTTC.

This rearrangement joins TRBV20-1 to TRBJ2-1; the match to TRBD2 covers 9 bases. CDR3 length: 15 residues. J gave up 8 bases and V 0 bases, and 8 bases lay outside the gene matches. Germline values: CDR1 DFQATT, CDR2 SNEGSKA (reference sequence). The CDR3 DNA follows: TGCAGTGCTAGAGAGATAGCGGGAGCGGGCGATGAGCAGTTCTTC. This codes for CSAREIAGAGDEQFF.

The rearrangement uses TRBV14 and TRBJ1-2; D is perhaps TRBD1 (5 bases). Trimming pared 4 bases from V and 5 bases from J, leaving 11 bases between. Germline V gene sequence: CDR1 SGHDN, CDR2 FVKESK. The length of the CDR3 is 13 residues. In DNA, the CDR3 is TGTGCCAGCAGCCCAGGGCTGAAATATGGCTACACCTTC. It specifies CASSPGLKYGYTF.

J is TRBJ2-6 and V is TRBV30; 7 nucleotides agree with TRBD1. Germline trimming cut 5 bases from V and 0 bases from J; bases unmatched to any gene: 7. CDR3 length equals 16 residues. The germline V gene encodes CDR1 GTSNPN and CDR2 SVGIG (reference sequence). Here the CDR3 DNA reads TGTGCCTGGCAGTACAGGGGCGGCTCTGGGGCCAACGTCCTGACTTTC. It specifies CAWQYRGGSGANVLTF. Supplemented by reference TRBV30 and TRBJ2-6, the full variable domain reads SQTIHQWPATLVQPVGSPLSLECTVEGTSNPNLYWYRQAAGRGLQLLFYSVGIGQISSEVPQNLSASRPQDRQFILSSKKLLLSDSGFYLCAWQYRGGSGANVLTFGAGSRLTVL.

The chain links TRBV30 to TRBJ2-7; the D gene is possibly TRBD2 (6 bases). Trimming pared 2 bases from V and 4 bases from J, leaving 15 bases between. The CDR3 extends over 14 amino acids. The V gene's germline CDR1 is GTSNPN and CDR2 SVGIG (reference sequence). CDR3 loop: CAWSSWEEGYEQYF. For the CDR3, the DNA is TGTGCCTGGAGTTCGTGGGAGGAGGGTTACGAGCAGTACTTC. Full variable domain (outside the CDR3, taken from reference TRBV30 and TRBJ2-7): SQTIHQWPATLVQPVGSPLSLECTVEGTSNPNLYWYRQAAGRGLQLLFYSVGIGQISSEVPQNLSASRPQDRQFILSSKKLLLSDSGFYLCAWSSWEEGYEQYFGPGTRLTVT.

The gene calls are TRBV5-1 and TRBJ2-1, with TRBD2 matching 11 bases. The trim removed 4 bases at V and 6 bases at J, leaving 9 bases unmatched. Germline V lookup: CDR1 SGHRS, CDR2 YFSETQ. The CDR3 consists of 16 residues. CDR3 sequence (DNA): TGCGCCAGCAGCACGACTAGCGGGATCCCCGGCAATGAGCAGTTCTTC. It is translated as CASSTTSGIPGNEQFF.